The rows below give T cell receptor beta chains drawn from one sample of a study of cytomegalovirus exposure and HLA in healthy donors. The method was immunoSEQ multiplex PCR; TCRdb's version includes in-frame clones alone and lacks a portion of them. The sample lists under 150,000 clones, 70% to 85% occurring once. The sequencing sample was made of PBMCs. These receptors were obtained from a male donor in good health and CMV-seronegative. The conserved cysteine and the conserved F or W are not part of the CDR3 here.

V	J	CDR3
TRBV25-1	TRBJ1-1	ASTPGRAGTEAF
TRBV7-8	TRBJ2-1	ASSPRQYNEQF
TRBV6-5	TRBJ2-7	ASSRDMFSGLAPY
TRBV11-2	TRBJ2-7	ASSFPGVPYEQY
TRBV7-9	TRBJ2-7	ATREGLTYEQY
TRBV15	TRBJ2-7	ATSRGDGGTYEQY
TRBV5-6	TRBJ2-3	ASSSSPGGWDTQY
TRBV5-6	TRBJ2-3	ASSPTSGSTDTQY
TRBV11-2	TRBJ1-3	ASSYYSGNTIY
TRBV28	TRBJ1-1	ASTPHGSREAF
TRBV29-1	TRBJ2-1	SVKGQGNEQF
TRBV6-5	TRBJ1-5	ASSEVGGGQPQH
TRBV7-2	TRBJ1-3	ASSTNGGGNTIY
TRBV4-3	TRBJ2-7	ASSQLAAGGYEQY
TRBV5-1	TRBJ2-3	ASSFDVLDSDTQY
TRBV7-9	TRBJ2-7	ASSPVIQRDSYEQY
TRBV6-5	TRBJ2-1	ASSYSSGRTYNEQF
TRBV10-1	TRBJ1-1	ASSQGKGEAF
TRBV5-1	TRBJ2-7	ASSPDLTDAYEQY
TRBV7-9	TRBJ2-1	ASSYVGGNEQF
TRBV25-1	TRBJ2-1	ASSILGTGDEQF
TRBV6-1	TRBJ1-1	AIRGSTEAF
TRBV6-6	TRBJ2-2	ASTGTGELF
TRBV4-2	TRBJ1-3	ASSQDPGNSGNTIY
TRBV27	TRBJ2-7	ASSSQGILSYEQY
TRBV27	TRBJ2-2	ASRGSGLNTGELF
TRBV5-5	TRBJ1-2	ASSLQGAFDYGYT
TRBV18	TRBJ1-2	ASSPPGEDGYT
TRBV7-8	TRBJ2-5	ASSLAGTPPTSGQETQY
TRBV7-2	TRBJ2-3	ASSLGAGGSLRDTQY
TRBV5-8	TRBJ2-1	ASRRYPGQGNNEQF
TRBV29-1	TRBJ2-1	SVDGGSQHNEQF
TRBV28	TRBJ1-2	ASSFKGLGYGYT
TRBV27	TRBJ2-1	ASALAVDNEQF
TRBV9	TRBJ2-7	ASSVAGGLAAYEQY
TRBV27	TRBJ2-7	ASSLTGSEQY